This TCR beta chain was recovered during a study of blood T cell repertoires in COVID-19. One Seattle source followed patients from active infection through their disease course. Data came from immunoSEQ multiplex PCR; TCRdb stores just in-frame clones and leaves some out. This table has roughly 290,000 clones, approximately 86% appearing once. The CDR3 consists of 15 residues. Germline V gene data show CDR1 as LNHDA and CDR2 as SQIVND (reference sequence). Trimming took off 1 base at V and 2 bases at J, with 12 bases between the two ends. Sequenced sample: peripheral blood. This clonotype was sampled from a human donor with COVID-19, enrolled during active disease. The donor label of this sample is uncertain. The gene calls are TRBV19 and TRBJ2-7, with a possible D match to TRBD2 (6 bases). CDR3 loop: CASSIGSSGPYEQYF. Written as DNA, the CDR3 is TGTGCCAGTAGTATAGGGAGTAGCGGCCCCTACGAGCAGTACTTC.